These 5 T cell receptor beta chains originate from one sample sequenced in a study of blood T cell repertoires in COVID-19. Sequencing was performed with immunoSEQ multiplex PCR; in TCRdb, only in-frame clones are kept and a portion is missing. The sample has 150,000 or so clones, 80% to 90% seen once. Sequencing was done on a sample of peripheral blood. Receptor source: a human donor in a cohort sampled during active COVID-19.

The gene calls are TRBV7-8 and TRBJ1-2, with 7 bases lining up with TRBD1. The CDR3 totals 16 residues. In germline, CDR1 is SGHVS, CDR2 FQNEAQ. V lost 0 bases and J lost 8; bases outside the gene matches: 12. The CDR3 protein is CASSLARRQGLGGYTF. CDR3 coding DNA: TGTGCCAGCAGCTTAGCGCGGCGACAGGGCCTGGGGGGCTACACCTTC.

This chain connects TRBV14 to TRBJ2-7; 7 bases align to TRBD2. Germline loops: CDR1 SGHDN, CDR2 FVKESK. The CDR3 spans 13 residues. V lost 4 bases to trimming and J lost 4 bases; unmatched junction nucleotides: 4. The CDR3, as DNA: TGTGCCAGCAGCCTTTACGGGGGGTACGAGCAGTACTTC. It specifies CASSLYGGYEQYF.

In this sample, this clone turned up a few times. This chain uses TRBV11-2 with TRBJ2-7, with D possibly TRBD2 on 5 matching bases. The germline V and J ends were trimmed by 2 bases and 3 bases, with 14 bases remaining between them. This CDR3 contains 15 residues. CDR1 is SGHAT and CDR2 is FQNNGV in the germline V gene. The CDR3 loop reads CASSLLADGSYEQYF. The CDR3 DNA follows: TGTGCCAGCAGCTTACTTGCGGATGGGAGCTACGAGCAGTACTTC.

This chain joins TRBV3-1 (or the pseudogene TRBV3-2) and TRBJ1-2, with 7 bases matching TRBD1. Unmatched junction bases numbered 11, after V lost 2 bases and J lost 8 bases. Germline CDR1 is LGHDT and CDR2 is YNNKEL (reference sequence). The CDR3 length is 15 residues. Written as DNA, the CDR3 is TGTGCCAGCAGCCAACCCTCCCCCAGGGGGAGAGGCTACACCTTC. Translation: CASSQPSPRGRGYTF.

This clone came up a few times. The CDR3, as DNA: TGTGCCTGGAGTGTAAGATCAGTTTACAATCAGCCCCAGCATTTT. Its protein product is CAWSVRSVYNQPQHF. The chain couples TRBV30 to TRBJ1-5; D is uncertain. Germline V gene data show CDR1 as GTSNPN and CDR2 as SVGIG (reference sequence). The CDR3 covers 15 residues. Trimming took off 0 bases at V and 3 bases at J, with 12 bases between the two ends.